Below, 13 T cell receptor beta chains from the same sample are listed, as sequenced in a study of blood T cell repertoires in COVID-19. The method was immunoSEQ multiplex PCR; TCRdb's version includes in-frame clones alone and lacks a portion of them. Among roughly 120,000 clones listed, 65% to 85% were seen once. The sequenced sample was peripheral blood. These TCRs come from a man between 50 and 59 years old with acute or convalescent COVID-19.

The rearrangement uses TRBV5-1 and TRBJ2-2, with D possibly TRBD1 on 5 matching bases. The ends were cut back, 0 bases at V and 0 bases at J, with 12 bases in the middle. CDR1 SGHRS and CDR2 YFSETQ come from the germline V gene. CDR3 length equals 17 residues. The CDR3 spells CASSLAQGYANTGELFF. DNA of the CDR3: TGCGCCAGCAGCTTGGCGCAGGGCTACGCGAACACCGGGGAGCTGTTTTTT.

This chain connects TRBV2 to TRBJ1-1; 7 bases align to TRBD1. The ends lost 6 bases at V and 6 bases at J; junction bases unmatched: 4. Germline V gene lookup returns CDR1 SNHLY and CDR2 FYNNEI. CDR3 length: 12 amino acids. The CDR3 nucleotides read TGTGCCAGCAGCCCACAGGGGTCTGAAGCTTTCTTT. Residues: CASSPQGSEAFF.

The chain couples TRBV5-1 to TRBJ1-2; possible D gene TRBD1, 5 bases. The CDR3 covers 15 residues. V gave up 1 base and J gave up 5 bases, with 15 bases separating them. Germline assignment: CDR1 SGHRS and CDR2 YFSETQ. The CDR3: CASSLLPATEYGYTF. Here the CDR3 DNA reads TGCGCCAGCAGCTTGCTACCTGCGACAGAGTATGGCTACACCTTC.

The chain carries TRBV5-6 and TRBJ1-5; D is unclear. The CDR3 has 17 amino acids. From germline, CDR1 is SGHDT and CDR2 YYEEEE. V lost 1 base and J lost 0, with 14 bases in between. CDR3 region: CASSLTFGVYSNQPQHF. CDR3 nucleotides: TGTGCCAGCAGCTTGACTTTCGGAGTTTATAGCAATCAGCCCCAGCATTTT.

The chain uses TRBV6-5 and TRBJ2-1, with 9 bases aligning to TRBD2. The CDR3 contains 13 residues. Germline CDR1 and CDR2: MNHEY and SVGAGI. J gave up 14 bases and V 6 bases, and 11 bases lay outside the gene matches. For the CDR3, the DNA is TGTGCCAGCAGGAATAGCGGGGGCCACAGGGAGTTCTTC. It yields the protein CASRNSGGHREFF.

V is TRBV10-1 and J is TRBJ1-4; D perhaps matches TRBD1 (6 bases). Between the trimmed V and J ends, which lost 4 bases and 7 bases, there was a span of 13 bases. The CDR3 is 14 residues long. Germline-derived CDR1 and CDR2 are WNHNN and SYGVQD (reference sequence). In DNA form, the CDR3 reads TGCGCCAGCAGTGCTGGGGGCTCGGGTGAAAAACTGTTTTTT. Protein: CASSAGGSGEKLFF.

The CDR3 loop is CASSPSGGGPRELFF. As DNA, the CDR3 is TGTGCCAGCAGCCCTTCGGGCGGGGGGCCTCGGGAGCTGTTTTTT. The rearrangement uses TRBV7-3 and TRBJ2-2; 8 positions match TRBD2. The CDR3 sequence is 15 residues long. Germline lookup yields CDR1 SGHTA and CDR2 FQGTGA. With 5 bases clipped from V and 9 bases from J, the junction kept 11 bases outside the gene matches.

This CDR3 is CASSYTGTGVGELFF. Here the CDR3 DNA reads TGTGCCAGCAGTTACACCGGGACAGGGGTCGGGGAGCTGTTTTTT. V usage is TRBV6-5 and J usage is TRBJ2-2, with 10 nucleotides matching TRBD1. The J segment lost 7 bases and the V segment lost 2 bases, leaving 4 bases of the junction unmatched. Germline V CDR1 and CDR2: MNHEY, SVGAGI. CDR3 length: 15 amino acids.

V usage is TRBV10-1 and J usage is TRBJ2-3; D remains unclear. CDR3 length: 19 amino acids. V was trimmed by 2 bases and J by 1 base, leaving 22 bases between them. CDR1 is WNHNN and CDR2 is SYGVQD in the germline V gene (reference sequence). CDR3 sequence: CASSEDHVVLPPRTDTQYF. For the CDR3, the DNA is TGCGCCAGCAGTGAGGATCACGTCGTCCTACCTCCTCGCACAGATACGCAGTATTTT.

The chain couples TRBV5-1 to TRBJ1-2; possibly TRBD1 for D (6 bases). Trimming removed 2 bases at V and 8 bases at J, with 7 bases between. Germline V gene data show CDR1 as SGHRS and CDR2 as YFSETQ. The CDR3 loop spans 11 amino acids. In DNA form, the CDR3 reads TGCGCCAGCAGCTTACAGGGCGGCTACACCTTC. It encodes CASSLQGGYTF.

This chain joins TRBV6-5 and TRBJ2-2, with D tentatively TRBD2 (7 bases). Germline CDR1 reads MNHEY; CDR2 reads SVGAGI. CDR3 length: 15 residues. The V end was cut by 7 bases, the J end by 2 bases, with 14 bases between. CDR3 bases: TGTGCCAGCATCAGAGGGGGGGCCAACACCGGGGAGCTGTTTTTT. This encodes CASIRGGANTGELFF.

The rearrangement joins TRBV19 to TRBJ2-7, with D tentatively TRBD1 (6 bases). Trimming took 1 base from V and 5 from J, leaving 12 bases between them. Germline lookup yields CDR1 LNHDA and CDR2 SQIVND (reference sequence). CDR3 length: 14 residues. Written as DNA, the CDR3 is TGTGCCAGTAGTATAGTTCAGGGGTCGGACGAGCAGTACTTC. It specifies CASSIVQGSDEQYF.

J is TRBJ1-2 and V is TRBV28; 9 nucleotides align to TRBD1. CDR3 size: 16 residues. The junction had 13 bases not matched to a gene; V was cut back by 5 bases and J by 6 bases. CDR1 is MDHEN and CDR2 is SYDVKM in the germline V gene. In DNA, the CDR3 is TGTGCCAGCAGTCCCGCCGGGACAGGGACTATCCATGGCTACACCTTC. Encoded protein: CASSPAGTGTIHGYTF.